This is a list of T cell receptor beta chains from one sample in a study of OX40 agonist ivuxolimab in advanced cancers. Sequenced by immunoSEQ multiplex PCR; TCRdb stores in-frame clones only, minus some. Here the sample spans about 45,000 clones, roughly 88% being singletons. The material was CD4+ or CD8+ T cells sorted from blood, obtained in a trial of the OX40 agonist ivuxolimab. The receptors were gathered from an adult with an advanced solid tumor such as melanoma, head and neck, liver or kidney cancer. The CDR3 runs from the conserved cysteine through the conserved F or W. A D gene is named only where the DNA matches it firmly. The listing skips clone size in some rows; elsewhere it reads once, few, many or a size class.

abundance,v_gene,j_gene,d_gene,CDR3nt,CDR3aa
-,TRBV11-3,TRBJ1-2,-,TGTGCCAGCAGCTTAGAGCTCTTGCCGAACTATGGCTACACCTTC,CASSLELLPNYGYTF
-,TRBV29-1,TRBJ2-1,-,TGCAGCGTTTATGGACAGCGTGCAGATTCCGCCTACAATGAGCAGTTCTTC,CSVYGQRADSAYNEQFF
-,TRBV28,TRBJ2-2,-,TGTGCCAGCAGTTTTTCCGGGGAGCTGTTTTTT,CASSFSGELFF
-,TRBV27,TRBJ1-2,-,TGTGCCAGCTCTTCCTCGGGGAAATATGGCTACACCTTC,CASSSSGKYGYTF
-,TRBV14,TRBJ2-7,TRBD1,TGTGCCAGCAGCCAAGATGGACAGGGCTACGAGCAGTACTTC,CASSQDGQGYEQYF
-,TRBV13,TRBJ1-1,TRBD1,TGTGCCAGCAGCTGGCTGGACAGGGGACGACAGCTTGTGACTGAAGCTTTCTTT,CASSWLDRGRQLVTEAFF
-,TRBV6-5,TRBJ1-1,TRBD1,TGTGCCAGCAGTTACGTCCAGGGGGTTACTGAAGCTTTCTTT,CASSYVQGVTEAFF
-,TRBV18,TRBJ1-5,-,TGTGCCAGCGGGGGGGCAGAGCGGTTGCCCCAGCATTTT,CASGGAERLPQHF
-,TRBV6-6,TRBJ1-5,TRBD1,TGTGCCAGCAGCAGGGCAGGGGGACAGCCCCAGCATTTT,CASSRAGGQPQHF
-,TRBV25-1,TRBJ1-1,-,TGTGCCAGCAGTGAGGGTGGGATTTTTACTGAAGCTTTCTTT,CASSEGGIFTEAFF
-,TRBV2,TRBJ2-7,-,TGTGCCAGCTGCTGGGGTGGACAGAGCCCACAGCAGTACTTC,CASCWGGQSPQQYF
-,TRBV5-4,TRBJ2-1,-,TGTGCCAGCACCGAAGGGCCCGGGCCGAAGATTTACAATGAGCAGTTCTTC,CASTEGPGPKIYNEQFF
-,TRBV11-2,TRBJ1-4,-,TGTGCCAGCAGCTACGGGTCCAAGGAACTGTTTTTT,CASSYGSKELFF
-,TRBV29-1,TRBJ2-1,-,TGCAGCGTTCGAGGGACGATGTACAATGAGCAGTTCTTC,CSVRGTMYNEQFF
-,TRBV9,TRBJ2-3,TRBD2,TGTGCCAGCAGCGTAGCGCTACGGCGGGGGGCCCCCTTAGATACGCAGTATTTT,CASSVALRRGAPLDTQYF
-,TRBV28,TRBJ1-5,-,TGTGCCAGCAGTTTAACTGAAACGGGAAGTCAGCCCCAGCATTTT,CASSLTETGSQPQHF
once,TRBV9,TRBJ1-6,TRBD1,TGTGCCAGCAGCGCACAAGACAGGGCCGCCTCCTATAATTCACCCCTCCACTTT,CASSAQDRAASYNSPLHF
-,TRBV11-2,TRBJ1-1,-,TGTGCCAGCAGCTCAGTCGTTAGGGGCTGGACTGAAGCTTTCTTT,CASSSVVRGWTEAFF
-,TRBV15,TRBJ1-1,-,TGTGCCACCAGCAGAAGTACAGGAATGAACACTGAAGCTTTCTTT,CATSRSTGMNTEAFF
-,TRBV7-9,TRBJ2-3,-,TGTGCCAGCAGCTTAGCGTCGTCTGGGGGGCAGGGAGATACGCAGTATTTT,CASSLASSGGQGDTQYF
-,TRBV10-1,TRBJ1-1,-,TGCGCCAGCAGTCCTCTGAGGGGTTTGAACACTGAAGCTTTCTTT,CASSPLRGLNTEAFF
-,TRBV27,TRBJ2-7,TRBD2,TGTGCCAGCACCATGACTAGCGGGGGCCTCTACGAGCAGTACTTC,CASTMTSGGLYEQYF
once,TRBV19,TRBJ1-2,-,TGTGCCAGTAGCTGGGGGGCCAGTGGCTACACCTTC,CASSWGASGYTF
-,TRBV6-5,TRBJ1-5,TRBD1,TGTGCCAGCAGTAACTACAGGGGGTCAGGCGGCCAGCCCCAGCATTTT,CASSNYRGSGGQPQHF
-,TRBV7-2,TRBJ2-7,-,TGTGCCAGCAGCTTAGGTGTCAGCTCCTACGAGCAGTACTTC,CASSLGVSSYEQYF
once,TRBV27,TRBJ2-3,TRBD2,TGTGCCAGCAGTTCCGGTGCGAGCGGGGGAACCACAGATACGCAGTATTTT,CASSSGASGGTTDTQYF
-,TRBV5-1,TRBJ2-5,TRBD1,TGCGCCAGCAGCTTTGGGACAGTGGAGACCCAGTACTTC,CASSFGTVETQYF
-,TRBV5-1,TRBJ1-1,-,TGCGCCAGCAGCTTTAGGTCCCGTCCAGAGGGCATGAACACTGAAGCTTTCTTT,CASSFRSRPEGMNTEAFF
-,TRBV5-1,TRBJ1-1,-,TGCGCCAGCAGCTTTGGGAACACTGAAGCTTTCTTT,CASSFGNTEAFF
-,TRBV9,TRBJ2-7,-,TGTGCCAGCAGCGATGCAAGCGAGCAGTACTTC,CASSDASEQYF
-,TRBV5-4,TRBJ2-7,-,TGTGCCAGCAGTCCTGGAGGGTTAGCGGCTTACGAGCAGTACTTC,CASSPGGLAAYEQYF
-,TRBV5-1,TRBJ2-7,-,TGCGCCAGCAGCTTCGGGCAGACAACCTACGAGCAGTACTTC,CASSFGQTTYEQYF
-,TRBV2,TRBJ1-4,-,TGTGCCAGCAGTAATATCTGGGAGGCAGATGAAAAACTGTTTTTT,CASSNIWEADEKLFF
-,TRBV28,TRBJ1-1,-,TGTGCCAGCAGATCCGGGGACACTGAAGCTTTCTTT,CASRSGDTEAFF
-,TRBV13,TRBJ1-1,TRBD1,TGTGCCAGCAGCTCCCAGGAGACAGGGGCAATTAACACTGAAGCTTTCTTT,CASSSQETGAINTEAFF
-,TRBV27,TRBJ1-1,-,TGTGCCAGCAGTTTAGTTGGGAACACTGAAGCTTTCTTT,CASSLVGNTEAFF
-,TRBV25-1,TRBJ2-3,TRBD2,TGTGCCTGGACTAGCGGAAGCACAGATACGCAGTATTTT,CAWTSGSTDTQYF
-,TRBV11-2,TRBJ2-3,TRBD1,TGTGCCAGCAGCTTAGAATCAGGGGGCGAAGATACGCAGTATTTT,CASSLESGGEDTQYF
-,TRBV19,TRBJ1-2,-,TGTGCCAGTATCGGGGAAGGTTCCTATGGCTACACCTTC,CASIGEGSYGYTF
few,TRBV4-1,TRBJ1-3,-,TGCGCCAGCAGCCCGGCCAGGGACCAGGGAAACACCATATATTTT,CASSPARDQGNTIYF
-,TRBV9,TRBJ1-3,-,TGTGCCAGCAGCGTCTCTGGAAACACCATATATTTT,CASSVSGNTIYF
-,TRBV5-4,TRBJ1-1,TRBD1,TGTGCCAGCAGCTTGTTAGGGGCAGGGGGGATGAACACTGAAGCTTTCTTT,CASSLLGAGGMNTEAFF
-,TRBV7-9,TRBJ2-3,-,TGTGCCAGCAGGTGGGATACGCAGTATTTT,CASRWDTQYF